This T cell receptor beta chain was captured by sequencing in a study of shared clonotypes between healthy human individuals. Whole-study results and caveats: Rarefaction analysis demonstrated incomplete sorted-subset sequencing notwithstanding large depth.

Template for every sorted-subset replicate PCR totaled approximately 0.2 ug DNA, 25,000 to 35,000 T cell genomes. The repertoire was sequenced with immunoSEQ multiplex PCR; TCRdb's copy has only in-frame clones and lacks some. Of roughly 720,000 clones listed, about 92% are singletons. In this sample, this clone turned up once. Its antigen is undetermined. Germline lookup yields CDR1 SGHAT and CDR2 FQNNGV. The CDR3 runs to 14 residues. V shed 6 bases, J shed 1 base, and the junction held 6 bases outside the gene matches. This clonotype originated in a man aged 18 to 30 in good health. Some clones in this sample may be carry-over from other donors' samples. V is TRBV11-2 and J is TRBJ2-7; TRBD2 aligns across 7 bases. The sample consisted of memory CD8+ T cells from PBMCs. Subset here: CD45RO+ cells pooled with CCR7-negative TemRA cells. The CDR3 protein is CASSWGGSSYEQYF. CDR3 sequence (DNA): TGTGCCAGCAGTTGGGGGGGGAGTTCCTACGAGCAGTACTTC. The variable domain in full, completed from reference TRBV11-2 and TRBJ2-7, reads EAGVAQSPRYKIIEKRQSVAFWCNPISGHATLYWYQQILGQGPKLLIQFQNNGVVDDSQLPKDRFSAERLKGVDSTLKIQPAKLEDSAVYLCASSWGGSSYEQYFGPGTRLTVT.